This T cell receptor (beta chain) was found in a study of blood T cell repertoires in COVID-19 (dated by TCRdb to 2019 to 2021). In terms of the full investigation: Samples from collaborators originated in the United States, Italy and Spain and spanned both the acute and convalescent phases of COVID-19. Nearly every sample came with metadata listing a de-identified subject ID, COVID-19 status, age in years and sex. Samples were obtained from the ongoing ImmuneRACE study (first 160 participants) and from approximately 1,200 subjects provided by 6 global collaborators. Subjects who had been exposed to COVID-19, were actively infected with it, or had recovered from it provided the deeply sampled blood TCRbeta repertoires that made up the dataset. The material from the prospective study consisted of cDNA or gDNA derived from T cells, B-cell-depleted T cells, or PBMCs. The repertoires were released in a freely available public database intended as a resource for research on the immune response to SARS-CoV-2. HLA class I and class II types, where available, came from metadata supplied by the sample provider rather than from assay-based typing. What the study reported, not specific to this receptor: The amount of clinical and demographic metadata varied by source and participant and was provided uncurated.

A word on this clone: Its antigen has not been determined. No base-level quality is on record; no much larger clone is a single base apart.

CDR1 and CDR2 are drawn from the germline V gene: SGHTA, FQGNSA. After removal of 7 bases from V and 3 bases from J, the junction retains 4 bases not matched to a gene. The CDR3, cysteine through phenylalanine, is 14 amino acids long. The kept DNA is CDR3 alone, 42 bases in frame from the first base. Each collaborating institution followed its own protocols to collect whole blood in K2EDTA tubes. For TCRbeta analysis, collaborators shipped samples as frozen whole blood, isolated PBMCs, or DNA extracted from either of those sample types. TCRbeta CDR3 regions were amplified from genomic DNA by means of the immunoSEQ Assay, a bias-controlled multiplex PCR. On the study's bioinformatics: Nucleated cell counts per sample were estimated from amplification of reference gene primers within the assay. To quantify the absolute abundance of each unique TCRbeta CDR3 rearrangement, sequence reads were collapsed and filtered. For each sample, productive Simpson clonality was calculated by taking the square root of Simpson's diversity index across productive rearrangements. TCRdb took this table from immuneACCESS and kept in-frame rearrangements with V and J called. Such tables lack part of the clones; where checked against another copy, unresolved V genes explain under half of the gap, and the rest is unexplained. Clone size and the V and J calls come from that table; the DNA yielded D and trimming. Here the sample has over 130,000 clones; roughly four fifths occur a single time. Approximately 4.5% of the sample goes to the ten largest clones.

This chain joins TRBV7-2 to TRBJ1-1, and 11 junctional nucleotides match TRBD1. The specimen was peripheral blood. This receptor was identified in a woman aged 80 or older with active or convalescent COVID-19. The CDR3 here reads CASTGDRGDTEAFF. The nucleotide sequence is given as TGTGCCAGCACCGGGGACAGGGGGGACACTGAAGCTTTCTTT.